Following are 21 T cell receptor beta chains from one sample sequenced in a study of human versus mouse CDR3 diversity and MHC coevolution. Data came from immunoSEQ multiplex PCR; TCRdb stores just in-frame clones and leaves some out. The sample consists of over 60,000 clones, around 92% of them appearing once. Sequenced input: naive CD4+ T cells from blood. Subset given: CD45RO-negative CD62L-positive naive CD4 T cells. The receptors stem from a person between 25 and 70 years old in good health.

The chain is built from TRBV7-2 and TRBJ2-1; TRBD2 agrees at 11 bases. Germline CDR1 reads SGHTA; CDR2 reads FQGNSA. V lost 4 bases to trimming and J lost 4 bases; unmatched junction nucleotides: 9. The CDR3 sequence is 17 residues long. CDR3 residues: CASSSFPGLAAYNEQFF. The CDR3 nucleotides read TGTGCCAGCAGCTCATTCCCGGGACTAGCGGCATACAATGAGCAGTTCTTC.

The chain links TRBV7-2 to TRBJ2-7; TRBD1 matches 7 bases. The ends lost 5 bases at V and 4 bases at J; junction bases unmatched: 11. The CDR3 covers 15 residues. Germline assignment: CDR1 SGHTA and CDR2 FQGNSA. The CDR3 is CASSPPSGTDYEQYF. The CDR3 nucleotides are TGTGCCAGCAGCCCGCCGTCCGGGACAGATTACGAGCAGTACTTC.

The gene calls are TRBV5-5 and TRBJ1-5, with unresolved D. The germline V and J ends were trimmed by 4 bases and 2 bases, with 16 bases remaining between them. Germline loops: CDR1 SGHKS, CDR2 YYEKEE (reference sequence). There are 16 residues in the CDR3. In DNA, the CDR3 is TGTGCCAGCAGCGCGGAAGGAGGGTTTGGCAATCAGCCCCAGCATTTT. Residues: CASSAEGGFGNQPQHF.

The chain combines TRBV6-5 with TRBJ2-7; 10 bases line up with TRBD1. CDR3 length equals 13 residues. The germline CDR1 and CDR2 sequences are MNHEY and SVGAGI. The J segment lost 7 bases and the V segment lost 8 bases, leaving 8 bases of the junction unmatched. CDR3 DNA: TGTGCCAGCTGGACAGGGGGACGAGGGGAGCAGTACTTC. Protein: CASWTGGRGEQYF.

The chain couples TRBV30 to TRBJ2-1, with D maybe TRBD1 (5 bases). CDR1 GTSNPN and CDR2 SVGIG come from the germline V gene (reference sequence). This CDR3 is 11 amino acids long. Trimming left V 2 bases short and J 7 bases short, with 6 bases between. CDR3 nucleotides: TGTGCCTGGAGTCCAGGGAATGAGCAGTTCTTC. This translates into CAWSPGNEQFF.

V and J are TRBV30 and TRBJ2-7; 12 bases match TRBD2. In germline, CDR1 is GTSNPN, CDR2 SVGIG (reference sequence). The CDR3 has 14 residues. The ends lost 7 bases at V and 2 bases at J; junction bases unmatched: 6. CDR3 protein: CAFRLAGVAYEQYF. DNA of the CDR3: TGTGCCTTCAGACTAGCGGGAGTTGCCTACGAGCAGTACTTC.

This chain links TRBV25-1 with TRBJ1-4; D not certain. The V end lost 1 base, the J end lost 10 bases, and 7 bases lay between the germline ends. The germline CDR1 and CDR2 sequences are MGHDK and SYGVNS. This CDR3 comprises 12 residues. The CDR3 DNA reads as TGTGCCAGCAGTGAATGGGGAGCAAAACTGTTTTTT. Amino acid sequence: CASSEWGAKLFF. Looking up the rest from reference TRBV25-1 and TRBJ1-4 gives the full variable domain: EADIYQTPRYLVIGTGKKITLECSQTMGHDKMYWYQQDPGMELHLIHYSYGVNSTEKGDLSSESTVSRIRTEHFPLTLESARPSHTSQYLCASSEWGAKLFFGSGTQLSVL.

This clone is a singleton in its sample. This chain connects TRBV2 to TRBJ2-7; 7 bases line up with TRBD2. CDR3 length equals 14 residues. Per germline, CDR1 SNHLY and CDR2 FYNNEI. Germline trimming cut 7 bases from V and 0 bases from J; bases unmatched to any gene: 6. The CDR3 region is CASIFRGSSYEQYF. As DNA, the CDR3 is TGTGCCAGCATCTTCCGCGGGAGCTCCTACGAGCAGTACTTC.

The rearrangement links TRBV28 to TRBJ1-1, with D tentatively TRBD1 (6 bases). Germline V gives CDR1 MDHEN, CDR2 SYDVKM. Trimming cost V 4 bases and J 6 bases, with 21 bases left between them. This CDR3 contains 16 residues. The CDR3 coding sequence is TGTGCCAGCAGTTCAAACTCCGGGACAAAGATCCCTGAAGCTTTCTTT. This sequence encodes CASSSNSGTKIPEAFF.

This clone is a singleton in its sample. J is TRBJ2-3 and V is TRBV23-1, with TRBD1 as a possible D gene (6 bases). TRBV23-1 is known as an ORF, though its function is uncertain. This CDR3 is built from 17 residues. Trimming cost V 3 bases and J 3 bases, with 19 bases left between them. The CDR3 region is CASSHPTVRGRTDTQYF. The CDR3 DNA is TGCGCCAGCAGTCACCCAACGGTCAGGGGAAGGACAGATACGCAGTATTTT.

This clone was observed a handful of times. The rearrangement uses TRBV19 and TRBJ1-3, with 9 bases that match TRBD1. Germline V CDR1 and CDR2: LNHDA, SQIVND (reference sequence). Losses at the gene ends were 7 bases for V and 1 base for J; bases not matched to a gene: 5. The CDR3 consists of 15 residues. This chain's CDR3 is CASIPDRGSGNTIYF. The CDR3 DNA reads as TGTGCCAGTATACCGGACAGGGGATCTGGAAACACCATATATTTT.

The DNA for the CDR3 is TGTGCCTGGAGTTATTACTCCTATAATTCACCCCTCCACTTT. Translation: CAWSYYSYNSPLHF. The chain has TRBV30 and TRBJ1-6; D unclear. This CDR3 is built from 14 residues. V was cut by 2 bases and J by 0 bases, with 5 bases left in between. The germline gives CDR1 GTSNPN, CDR2 SVGIG (reference sequence). The full variable domain, completed using reference TRBV30 and TRBJ1-6, is SQTIHQWPATLVQPVGSPLSLECTVEGTSNPNLYWYRQAAGRGLQLLFYSVGIGQISSEVPQNLSASRPQDRQFILSSKKLLLSDSGFYLCAWSYYSYNSPLHFGNGTRLTVT.

This chain uses TRBV2 with TRBJ2-5; tentatively, D is TRBD2 (5 bases). The DNA end is more similar to TRBJ2-7, so the J call may be wrong. From germline, CDR1 is SNHLY and CDR2 FYNNEI. This CDR3 is built from 13 residues. DNA for the CDR3: TGTGCCAGCAGTGCGGGGTCCCTATACGAGCAGTACTTC. Protein: CASSAGSLYEQYF.

The chain couples TRBV4-1 to TRBJ2-7; tentatively, D is TRBD1 (5 bases). CDR1 MGHRA and CDR2 YSYEKL come from the germline V gene. With 1 base removed from V and 2 bases from J, the gap between germline ends came to 15 bases. The CDR3 has 16 residues. CDR3 amino acids: CASSQVYQGGTYEQYF. The CDR3 bases are TGCGCCAGCAGCCAAGTGTATCAGGGCGGAACCTACGAGCAGTACTTC.

This rearrangement joins TRBV6-1 to TRBJ2-5; unclear D gene. The J call may be incorrect, as the DNA end agrees better with TRBJ2-7. CDR1 is MNHNS and CDR2 is SASEGT in the germline V gene. The CDR3 runs 15 residues. The CDR3: CASEAAAWYVYEQYF. The CDR3, as DNA: TGTGCCAGCGAGGCGGCAGCGTGGTACGTCTACGAGCAGTACTTC.

This rearrangement joins TRBV11-1 to TRBJ2-7; 7 nucleotides agree with TRBD2. After removal of 5 bases from V and 2 bases from J, the junction contained 9 bases not matched to a gene. Germline loops: CDR1 SGHAT, CDR2 FQDESV (reference sequence). This CDR3 region has 15 residues. CDR3 sequence (DNA): TGTGCCAGCAGCCGGGGACTATACATGGCCTACGAGCAGTACTTC. This sequence encodes CASSRGLYMAYEQYF.

This clone was observed a handful of times. The V and J genes are TRBV19 and TRBJ1-5; 10 bases line up with TRBD1. The CDR3 is made up of 14 amino acids. V was clipped by 5 bases and J by 2 bases; unmatched bases: 0. Germline CDR1 is LNHDA and CDR2 is SQIVND (reference sequence). Here the CDR3 DNA reads TGTGCCAGTAGTGGGACAGGGGGCAATCAGCCCCAGCATTTT. Translated: CASSGTGGNQPQHF.

The chain links TRBV29-1 to TRBJ2-3; TRBD2 matches 9 bases. V shed 1 base, J shed 2 bases, and the junction held 10 bases outside the gene matches. Germline-derived CDR1 and CDR2 are SQVTM and ANQGSEA. CDR3 length: 17 amino acids. The CDR3 DNA reads TGCAGCGTTGAAGGGCCTCGCGGGGGGGTCTACACAGATACGCAGTATTTT. Translation gives CSVEGPRGGVYTDTQYF.

This chain connects TRBV30 to TRBJ2-7; 9 bases agree with TRBD1. CDR3 length equals 15 residues. Germline-derived CDR1 and CDR2 are GTSNPN and SVGIG (reference sequence). The junction had 6 bases not matched to a gene; V was cut back by 0 bases and J by 3 bases. The CDR3 protein is CAWSVPRQGGYEQYF. The CDR3 nucleotides are TGTGCCTGGAGTGTTCCCCGACAGGGGGGCTACGAGCAGTACTTC.

The rearrangement joins TRBV5-4 to TRBJ1-2; D gene uncertain. There are 13 residues in the CDR3. Germline V gene data show CDR1 as SGHNT and CDR2 as YYREEE (reference sequence). Trimming took off 4 bases at V and 5 bases at J, with 12 bases between the two ends. CDR3 protein: CASSPRGSYGYTF. The CDR3 coding sequence is TGTGCCAGCAGCCCGAGAGGGTCGTATGGCTACACCTTC.

This clone came up once. J is TRBJ1-4 and V is TRBV12-5, with 8 bases fitting TRBD1. Trimming took 2 bases from V and 8 from J; bases not matched to a gene: 10. CDR1 is LGHNT and CDR2 is FRNRAP in the germline V gene. This CDR3 contains 16 residues. CDR3: CASGLPRTGSTEKLFF. The CDR3, as DNA: TGTGCTAGTGGTTTGCCAAGGACAGGGAGTACCGAAAAACTGTTTTTT.